Listed below are T cell receptor beta chains from one sample, sequenced in a study of Ad26.COV2.S vaccination and SARS-CoV-2 variants. Profiling relied on immunoSEQ multiplex PCR, and the TCRdb table lists in-frame clones only, not all of them. This repertoire shows roughly 500,000 clones, around 88% found once; its top ten account for around 13%. Sample: peripheral blood, taken in a trial of Ad26.COV2.S vaccine versus placebo. The origin of the receptors is a person aged 18 to 59 who received the Ad26.COV2.S COVID-19 vaccine or a placebo. The CDR3 runs from the conserved cysteine through the conserved F or W. D genes are given only for firm matches. Size is omitted from some rows. Given values are once, few, many or a class for expanded clones.

TRBV3-1/TRBV3-2	-	TRBJ2-1	TRBD1	CASSQRDRVGEQFF	TGTGCCAGCAGCCAAAGGGACAGGGTGGGTGAGCAGTTCTTC
TRBV5-1	once	TRBJ1-1	-	CASSPRGVTPNTEAFF	TGCGCCAGCAGCCCCCGTGGGGTGACCCCGAACACTGAAGCTTTCTTT
TRBV7-3	-	TRBJ2-3	-	CASSYSPTASDTQYF	TGTGCCAGCAGCTATTCTCCCACGGCGTCAGATACGCAGTATTTT
TRBV12-3/TRBV12-4	few	TRBJ1-2	-	CASSLGSGVGYTF	TGTGCCAGCAGTTTAGGATCAGGGGTCGGCTACACCTTC
TRBV28	-	TRBJ1-2	-	CASREGLYGYTF	TGTGCCAGCAGAGAGGGCCTTTATGGCTACACCTTC
TRBV28	once	TRBJ1-5	TRBD1	CASIRSGGINQPQHF	TGTGCCAGCATTCGATCAGGGGGGATCAATCAGCCCCAGCATTTT
TRBV27	-	TRBJ1-6	TRBD1	CASTKKRGTEASPLHF	TGTGCCAGCACCAAGAAACGGGGGACAGAGGCTTCACCCCTCCACTTT
TRBV7-2	-	TRBJ2-7	TRBD2	CASSTRTRAVYEQYF	TGTGCCAGCAGCACCCGGACTAGGGCGGTCTACGAGCAGTACTTC
TRBV28	-	TRBJ2-3	TRBD1	CASSFGQGASTDTQYF	TGTGCCAGCAGTTTTGGGCAGGGGGCTAGCACAGATACGCAGTATTTT
TRBV5-1	-	TRBJ2-2	-	CASAGPGAENTGELFF	TGCGCCTCCGCGGGGCCGGGGGCGGAGAACACCGGGGAGCTGTTTTTT
TRBV15	-	TRBJ2-2	-	CATSRGTGNTGELFF	TGTGCCACCAGCAGAGGAACAGGGAACACCGGGGAGCTGTTTTTT
TRBV19	-	TRBJ2-7	-	CASSMAGAAFYEQYF	TGTGCCAGTAGTATGGCGGGGGCAGCTTTCTACGAGCAGTACTTC
TRBV5-1	-	TRBJ2-1	-	CASSLARVPPNEQFF	TGCGCCAGCAGCTTGGCTCGGGTCCCACCTAATGAGCAGTTCTTC
TRBV25-1	-	TRBJ2-2	TRBD1	CASSGGTGDTGELFF	TGTGCCAGCAGTGGCGGGACAGGGGACACCGGGGAGCTGTTTTTT
TRBV19	-	TRBJ1-5	TRBD1	CASSPAGTVIPPQHF	TGTGCCAGTTCTCCCGCCGGGACAGTAATTCCGCCCCAGCATTTT
TRBV5-4	-	TRBJ2-5	TRBD2	CASSPPRRGLARETQYF	TGTGCCAGCAGCCCACCCCGGCGGGGACTAGCGCGCGAGACCCAGTACTTC
TRBV9	once	TRBJ2-7	-	CASSVKVGVGEQYF	TGTGCCAGCAGCGTCAAGGTGGGCGTCGGAGAGCAGTACTTC
TRBV30	-	TRBJ1-4	-	CAWSVRLDEKLFF	TGTGCCTGGAGTGTGAGGTTGGATGAAAAACTGTTTTTT
TRBV6-5	-	TRBJ1-2	-	CASSYSTLANYGYTF	TGTGCCAGCAGTTACTCAACCTTAGCTAACTATGGCTACACCTTC
TRBV28	-	TRBJ1-6	-	CASRPPHNSPLHF	TGTGCCAGCAGACCACCTCATAATTCACCCCTCCACTTT
TRBV7-2	-	TRBJ2-7	TRBD2	CASGRVAGGYYEQYF	TGTGCCAGCGGCCGCGTAGCGGGAGGGTACTACGAGCAGTACTTC
TRBV5-1	-	TRBJ2-1	-	CASSSGSSAANEQFF	TGCGCCAGCAGCTCTGGGAGTTCGGCGGCCAATGAGCAGTTCTTC
TRBV5-5	-	TRBJ2-5	-	CASRAGGETQYF	TGTGCCAGCAGGGCTGGGGGGGAGACCCAGTACTTC
TRBV4-2	-	TRBJ2-7	TRBD1	CASSGHTGGIDEQYF	TGTGCCAGCAGCGGCCACACAGGGGGCATCGACGAGCAGTACTTC
TRBV4-1	-	TRBJ2-5	-	CASSPRKEWETQYF	TGCGCCAGCAGCCCCCGCAAGGAGTGGGAGACCCAGTACTTC
TRBV7-9	-	TRBJ1-2	-	CASSSTATTNYGYTF	TGTGCCAGCAGCTCCACAGCCACTACTAACTATGGCTACACCTTC
TRBV7-2	-	TRBJ1-4	-	CASSLDGSGASYEKLFF	TGTGCCAGCAGCTTAGATGGATCGGGGGCGAGTTATGAAAAACTGTTTTTT
TRBV19	-	TRBJ1-3	-	CASRNPASGNTIYF	TGTGCCAGTAGAAATCCAGCCTCTGGAAACACCATATATTTT
TRBV2	-	TRBJ1-5	-	CASTPSQGPGNQPQHF	TGTGCCAGCACCCCTAGCCAGGGCCCGGGCAATCAGCCCCAGCATTTT
TRBV7-9	-	TRBJ2-5	TRBD1	CASSLGTGGTQYF	TGTGCCAGCAGCTTGGGCACAGGGGGGACCCAGTACTTC
TRBV4-3	-	TRBJ2-3	TRBD2	CASSQDWASGVYF	TGCGCCAGCAGCCAAGATTGGGCTAGCGGGGTGTATTTT
TRBV18	-	TRBJ2-1	-	CASSPVQSSYNEQFF	TGTGCCAGCTCACCGGTTCAGAGCTCCTACAATGAGCAGTTCTTC
TRBV4-2	few	TRBJ2-2	TRBD2	CASSNGLDTGELFF	TGTGCCAGCAGCAATGGACTAGACACCGGGGAGCTGTTTTTT
TRBV13	-	TRBJ2-7	-	CASSLGSYEQYF	TGTGCCAGCAGCTTAGGGAGTTACGAGCAGTACTTC
TRBV6-5	-	TRBJ2-7	-	CASSPMGAWEQYF	TGTGCCAGCAGCCCCATGGGGGCGTGGGAGCAGTACTTC
TRBV28	-	TRBJ2-3	TRBD1	CASSSDRGRGDTQYF	TGTGCCAGCAGCTCCGACAGGGGGCGAGGAGATACGCAGTATTTT
TRBV19	-	TRBJ2-2	-	CASSIGGELFF	TGTGCCAGTAGTATCGGGGGGGAGCTGTTTTTT
TRBV21-1	few	TRBJ1-1	-	CASSGAHTEAFF	TGTGCCAGCAGCGGGGCCCACACTGAAGCTTTCTTT
TRBV5-4	-	TRBJ1-2	-	CASSLAGIEGYTF	TGTGCCAGCAGCTTGGCAGGGATTGAGGGCTACACCTTC
TRBV5-5	-	TRBJ2-7	-	CASSLVGRGEQYF	TGTGCCAGCAGCTTGGTAGGTCGCGGGGAGCAGTACTTC
TRBV3-1/TRBV3-2	-	TRBJ2-5	TRBD2	CASSQDPLAVETQYF	TGTGCCAGCAGCCAAGACCCACTAGCGGTAGAGACCCAGTACTTC
TRBV28	-	TRBJ2-2	TRBD1	CASSVPGTGTVGELFF	TGTGCCAGCAGTGTCCCCGGGACAGGGACGGTCGGGGAGCTGTTTTTT
TRBV3-1/TRBV3-2	-	TRBJ2-3	TRBD2	CASSQRNPGGGTDTQYF	TGTGCCAGCAGCCAGAGAAACCCGGGGGGGGGCACAGATACGCAGTATTTT
TRBV4-3	-	TRBJ2-1	TRBD2	CASSQDRLAVGEQFF	TGCGCCAGCAGCCAAGATCGACTAGCTGTCGGGGAGCAGTTCTTC
TRBV3-1/TRBV3-2	-	TRBJ2-7	-	CASSPDGSYEQYF	TGTGCCAGCAGTCCCGACGGCTCCTACGAGCAGTACTTC
TRBV18	-	TRBJ2-7	-	CASSPRLGGYEQYF	TGTGCCAGCTCACCCCGACTAGGCGGCTACGAGCAGTACTTC
TRBV7-9	-	TRBJ1-1	-	CASSLSSASGRLGTEAFF	TGTGCCAGCAGCTTAAGTTCCGCCTCCGGGCGTCTGGGAACTGAAGCTTTCTTT
TRBV7-2	-	TRBJ1-6	-	CASSLVGAESSYNSPLHF	TGTGCCAGCAGCTTAGTTGGGGCAGAAAGCTCCTATAATTCACCCCTCCACTTT
TRBV15	-	TRBJ2-1	TRBD2	CATSTSRLAGVNEQFF	TGTGCCACCAGCACCTCTCGGCTAGCGGGAGTAAATGAGCAGTTCTTC
TRBV7-2	-	TRBJ1-1	TRBD1	CASSLHRDRATEAFF	TGTGCCAGCAGCTTACACCGGGACAGAGCCACTGAAGCTTTCTTT
TRBV30	-	TRBJ2-1	TRBD2	CAWKGRLAGRYNEQFF	TGTGCCTGGAAGGGCCGGCTAGCGGGAAGATACAATGAGCAGTTCTTC
TRBV12-3/TRBV12-4	-	TRBJ2-7	-	CASSMGGYEQYF	TGTGCCAGCAGCATGGGGGGCTACGAGCAGTACTTC
TRBV4-2	-	TRBJ1-2	-	CASSQVPSNYGYTF	TGTGCCAGCAGCCAAGTCCCGAGCAATTATGGCTACACCTTC
TRBV19	-	TRBJ2-2	-	CASSLDRANTGELFF	TGTGCCAGTAGTTTGGACAGAGCGAACACCGGGGAGCTGTTTTTT
TRBV19	-	TRBJ2-1	-	CASSTTRPLNEQFF	TGTGCCAGTAGTACGACTAGGCCCCTCAATGAGCAGTTCTTC
TRBV29-1	-	TRBJ1-2	-	CSVDPGANYGYTF	TGCAGCGTGGACCCAGGAGCTAACTATGGCTACACCTTC
TRBV5-1	-	TRBJ2-6	-	CASSSGSSGANVLTF	TGCGCCAGCAGCTCGGGGAGCTCTGGGGCCAACGTCCTGACTTTC
TRBV4-1	many	TRBJ1-6	-	CASSQDHGGGRTPLHF	TGCGCCAGCAGCCAAGATCATGGGGGGGGCCGGACACCCCTCCACTTT
TRBV30	once	TRBJ1-3	-	CAWSSVSGNTIYF	TGTGCCTGGAGTTCGGTCTCTGGAAACACCATATATTTT